The present T cell receptor beta chain was sequenced within a study of long-term antiretroviral therapy in people with HIV. This CDR3 region has 17 residues. V was pared by 5 bases and J by 7 bases, with 12 bases of the junction left unmatched. The germline V gene has CDR1 MGHRA and CDR2 YSYEKL. Sequencing relied on immunoSEQ assay v3.0, run at survey level. Profiled with immunoSEQ multiplex PCR; TCRdb holds only in-frame clones, not every one. The data contain 25,000 to 30,000 clones, 88% of them singletons. This receptor was obtained from a woman aged 18 to 35 with HIV. The gene calls are TRBV4-1 and TRBJ2-2; 11 nucleotides align to TRBD2. The sequencing used unsorted PBMCs, collected 0.5 years after starting antiretroviral therapy. CDR3 in DNA: TGCGCCAGCAGCTCCCTGTCCCGACTAGCGGGAAACGGGGAGCTGTTTTTT. The encoded protein is CASSSLSRLAGNGELFF.